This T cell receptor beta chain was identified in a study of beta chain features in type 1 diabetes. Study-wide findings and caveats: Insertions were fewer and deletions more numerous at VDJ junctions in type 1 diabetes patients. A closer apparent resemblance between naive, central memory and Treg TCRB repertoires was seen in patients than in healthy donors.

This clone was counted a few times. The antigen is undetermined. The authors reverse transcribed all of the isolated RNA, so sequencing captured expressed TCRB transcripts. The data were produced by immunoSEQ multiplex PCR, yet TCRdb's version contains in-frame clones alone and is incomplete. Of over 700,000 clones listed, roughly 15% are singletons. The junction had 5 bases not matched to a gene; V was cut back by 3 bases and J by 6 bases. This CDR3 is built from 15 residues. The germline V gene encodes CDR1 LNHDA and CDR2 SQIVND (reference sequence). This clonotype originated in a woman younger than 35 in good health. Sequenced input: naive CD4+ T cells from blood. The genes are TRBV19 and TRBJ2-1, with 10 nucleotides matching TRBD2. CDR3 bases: TGTGCCAGTAGTATTTCGGCTAGCGGGAGCAATGAGCAGTTCTTC. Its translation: CASSISASGSNEQFF. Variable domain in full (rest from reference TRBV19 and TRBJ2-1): DGGITQSPKYLFRKEGQNVTLSCEQNLNHDAMYWYRQDPGQGLRLIYYSQIVNDFQKGDIAEGYSVSREKKESFPLTVTSAQKNPTAFYLCASSISASGSNEQFFGPGTRLTVL.